The clone carrying this TCR beta chain was seen repeatedly, ten times or more. Antigen unknown. The entry originates in a study of T cell repertoires in cytomegalovirus infection. Background on the study: Peptides in the study included HLA-C-restricted and HLA-B-restricted CMV epitopes. It was the public TCR beta signatures that indicated both CMV infection and matching HLA type. Study-wide points: The ex vivo response showed dominance by HLA-C-restricted CMV-specific TCR beta clonotypes.

Germline CDR1 is SGHVS and CDR2 is FNYEAQ. V was cut by 6 bases and J by 1 base, with 9 bases left in between. CDR3 length equals 13 residues. TCRdb independently ran MiXCR on the reads; one entry per CDR3 protein. The sample shows around 900,000 distinct CDR3 sequences, approximately 30% of them seen only once. V and J are TRBV7-6 and TRBJ2-5; maybe TRBD2 (6 bases). The receptor comes from a human donor in good health (CMV status not recorded). Some clones in this sample may be carry-over from other donors' samples. Sequencing was performed on cultured CD8+ T cells from PBMCs, taken from culture after CMV antigen stimulation. CDR3 nucleotides: TGTGCCAGCAGGATGGGGGGCCAAGAGACCCAGTACTTC. It codes for CASRMGGQETQYF. The full variable domain, with the rest looked up from reference TRBV7-6 and TRBJ2-5, is GAGVSQSPRYKVTKRGQDVALRCDPISGHVSLYWYRQALGQGPEFLTYFNYEAQQDKSGLPNDRFSAERPEGSISTLTIQRTEQRDSAMYRCASRMGGQETQYFGPGTRLLVL.